Each of the 3 T cell receptor beta chains below was sequenced from the same sample in a study of cytomegalovirus exposure and HLA in healthy donors (dated by TCRdb to 2016 to 2017). Library creation used the immunoSEQ multiplex PCR assay. For the multiplex PCR, a mixture combining 60 forward primers for TCR Vbeta segments and 13 reverse primers for TCR Jbeta segments was used. Imported from immuneACCESS, the table was reduced by TCRdb to in-frame sequences with V and J called. These copies leave out some clones; in studies compared against another copy, an unresolved V gene accounts for under half, and the cause of the remainder is not known. The sample table shows over 50,000 clones, and around 75% are seen once. 51% of the sample belongs to the ten largest clones. The sample comprised PBMCs. Receptor source: a man aged 45-65 years in good health and CMV-seropositive.

About this clone itself: Other DNA sequences in this sample translate to the same CDR3. The chain combines TRBV7-9 with TRBJ2-7; D not resolved. V dropped 2 bases and J dropped 7 bases, with 9 bases sitting between them. The CDR3 is made up of 12 amino acids. Germline CDR1 and CDR2: SEHNR and FQNEAQ (reference sequence). The CDR3 here is CASSLSVGEQYF. The CDR3, as DNA: TGTGCCAGCAGCTTATCCGTCGGGGAGCAGTACTTC.

Concerning this clone itself: A junction end diverges from the germline sequence, so it may reflect a read error. The J gene is TRBJ1-1, the V gene TRBV27; weak D call: TRBD1 (6 bases). Germline V gene lookup returns CDR1 MNHEY and CDR2 SMNVEV (reference sequence). The CDR3 is made up of 17 amino acids. The CDR3 protein is CVSSTRLQGLGDTEAFF. DNA for the CDR3: TGTGTCAGCAGTACACGGCTACAGGGTCTAGGAGACACTGAAGCTTTCTTT.

The chain carries TRBV28 and TRBJ1-5, with TRBD1 as a possible D gene (6 bases). Germline V gives CDR1 MDHEN, CDR2 SYDVKM. The V gene lost 4 bases and the J gene lost 5 bases, with 18 bases spanning the gap. The CDR3 is 16 amino acids. Here the CDR3 DNA reads TGTGCCAGCAGTTCCGGGCGGCGGGGGCTTTATCAGCCCCAGCATTTT. This translates into CASSSGRRGLYQPQHF.